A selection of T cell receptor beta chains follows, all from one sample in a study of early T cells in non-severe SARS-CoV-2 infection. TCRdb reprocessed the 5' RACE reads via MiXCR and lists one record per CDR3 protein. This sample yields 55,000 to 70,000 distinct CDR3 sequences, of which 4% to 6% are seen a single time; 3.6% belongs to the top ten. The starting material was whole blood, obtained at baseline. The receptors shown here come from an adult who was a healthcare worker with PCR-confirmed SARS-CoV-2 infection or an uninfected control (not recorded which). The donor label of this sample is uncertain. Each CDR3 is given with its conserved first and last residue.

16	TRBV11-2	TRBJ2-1	CASSWPGQGAWGEQFF
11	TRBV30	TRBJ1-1	CAWQGSTEAFF
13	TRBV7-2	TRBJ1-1	CASSLASGTEAFF
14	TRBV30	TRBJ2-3	CAWDLAGSTDTQYF
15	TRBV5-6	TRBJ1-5	CASSLAYREDQPQHF
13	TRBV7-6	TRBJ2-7	CASSLGATYEQYF
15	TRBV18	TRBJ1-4	CASSLSDGLNEKLFF
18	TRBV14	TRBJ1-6	CASSPLGGRGSYNSPLHF
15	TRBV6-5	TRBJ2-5	CASSSRTGNQETQYF
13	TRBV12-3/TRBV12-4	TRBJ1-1	CASLARPNTEAFF
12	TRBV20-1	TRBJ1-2	CSARDRGHGYTF
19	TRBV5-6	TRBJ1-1	CASSLESRRDRFMNTEAFF
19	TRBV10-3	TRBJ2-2	CAISQGLAGGRTNTGELFF
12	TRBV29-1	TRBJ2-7	CSTLQVGYEQYF
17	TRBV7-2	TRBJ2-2	CASSLQASGGVVGELFF
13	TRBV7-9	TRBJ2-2	CASSGQSTGELFF
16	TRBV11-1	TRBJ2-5	CASRSRSAGQGETQYF
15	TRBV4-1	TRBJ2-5	CASSPTAAGSETQYF
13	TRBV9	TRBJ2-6	CASSRPGANVLTF
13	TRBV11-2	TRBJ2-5	CASSLVGSETQYF
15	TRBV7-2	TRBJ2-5	CASSLHGTRQETQYF
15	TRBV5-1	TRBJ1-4	CASSQRGSGGEKLFF
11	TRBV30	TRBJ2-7	CAWGQGYEQYF
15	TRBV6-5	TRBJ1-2	CASSYSQGANYGYTF
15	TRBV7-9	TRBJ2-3	CASSLGLASTDTQYF
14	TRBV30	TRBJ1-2	CAWSAQGGHYGYTF
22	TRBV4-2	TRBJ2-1	CASSQDSVSGGEVFGSYNEQFF
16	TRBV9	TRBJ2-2	CASSAGLAENTGELFF